These 27 T cell receptor beta chains originate from one sample sequenced in a study of CD8 T cells in Susac syndrome. cDNA came from around 0.5 to 1 ug RNA primed by random hexamers. TCRdb processed the immunoSEQ multiplex PCR reads anew with MiXCR; each CDR3 protein has one entry. The table lists 65,000 to 80,000 distinct CDR3 sequences, 75% to 95% of them singletons, with roughly 0.49% in the top ten. The sequencing sample was made of CD8+ T cells from PBMCs. Every receptor here comes from a human donor with multiple sclerosis.

The chain links TRBV6-2 or TRBV6-3 to TRBJ1-2; D perhaps matches TRBD1 (6 bases). The CDR3 has 14 amino acids. Deletions cut 7 bases from V and 7 bases from J, with 19 bases between. In germline, CDR1 is MNHEY, CDR2 SVGEGT. DNA of the CDR3: TGTGCCAGCACCCTTGATACCGACAGGTTTGGCTACACCTTC. Its protein product is CASTLDTDRFGYTF.

V is TRBV27 and J is TRBJ2-7; 8 bases are a match to TRBD1. The V segment lost 3 bases and the J segment 6 bases; nucleotides outside the gene matches: 13. The CDR3 consists of 16 residues. Per the germline V gene, CDR1 is MNHEY and CDR2 is SMNVEV (reference sequence). This CDR3 reads CASSFLGGQAAGEQYF. DNA for the CDR3: TGTGCCAGCAGTTTTCTAGGGGGACAGGCGGCCGGCGAGCAGTACTTC.

DNA for the CDR3: TGTGCCAGCAGCACGAGACTAGCGGAGCATGAGCAGTTCTTC. Protein product: CASSTRLAEHEQFF. The chain couples TRBV12-3 or TRBV12-4 to TRBJ2-1; 9 bases match TRBD2. V dropped 6 bases and J dropped 8; count of bases not matched to a gene: 8. This CDR3 is 14 amino acids long.

V usage is TRBV5-6 and J usage is TRBJ1-3, with D unresolved. Trimming took 0 bases from V and 0 from J, leaving 7 bases between them. Germline lookup yields CDR1 SGHDT and CDR2 YYEEEE. This CDR3 contains 15 residues. The chain's CDR3 is CASSLVGYSGNTIYF. CDR3 nucleotides: TGTGCCAGCAGCTTGGTGGGCTACTCTGGAAACACCATATATTTT.

The V and J genes are TRBV5-1 and TRBJ2-2; 7 nucleotides match TRBD1. V lost 0 bases to trimming and J lost 0 bases; unmatched junction nucleotides: 11. There are 19 residues in the CDR3. Germline CDR1 and CDR2: SGHRS and YFSETQ. The DNA of the CDR3 is TGCGCCAGCAGCTTGGCCCCAACAGGGGCTGTATCGAACACCGGGGAGCTGTTTTTT. Translated: CASSLAPTGAVSNTGELFF.

The chain uses TRBV11-2 and TRBJ2-5, with 8 bases aligning to TRBD2. Germline lookup yields CDR1 SGHAT and CDR2 FQNNGV. This CDR3 is 14 amino acids long. The trim removed 0 bases at V and 4 bases at J, leaving 1 base unmatched. The CDR3 DNA reads as TGTGCCAGCAGCTTAGAGGGACTAGGAGAGACCCAGTACTTC. Its translation is CASSLEGLGETQYF.

The V call is TRBV6-5, the J call TRBJ2-7, with TRBD2 identical over 13 bases. J gave up 4 bases and V 2 bases, and 5 bases lay outside the gene matches. Germline V gene sequence: CDR1 MNHEY, CDR2 SVGAGI. The CDR3 extends over 16 amino acids. The chain's CDR3 is CASSYDQTSGGYEQYF. The CDR3 nucleotides read TGTGCCAGCAGTTACGATCAGACTAGCGGGGGGTACGAGCAGTACTTC.

The rearrangement uses TRBV7-9 and TRBJ2-1; TRBD1 might be the D (6 bases). The germline CDR1 and CDR2 sequences are SEHNR and FQNEAQ (reference sequence). V was shortened by 5 bases and J by 7 bases, with 12 bases between the two germline ends. The CDR3 contains 13 residues. CDR3 loop: CASSDTGKNEQFF. The CDR3 DNA reads TGTGCCAGCAGCGATACAGGGAAAAATGAGCAGTTCTTC.

V is TRBV19 and J is TRBJ2-1, with 7 bases fitting TRBD2. J lost 0 bases, V lost 8 bases, and 10 bases had no gene match. The CDR3 has 16 residues. Per germline, CDR1 LNHDA and CDR2 SQIVND (reference sequence). CDR3 loop: CASHVGGLSSYNEQFF. The CDR3 DNA reads as TGTGCCAGTCATGTCGGGGGGTTGAGCTCCTACAATGAGCAGTTCTTC.

The chain has TRBV29-1 and TRBJ2-7; TRBD1 aligns across 7 bases. From germline, CDR1 is SQVTM and CDR2 ANQGSEA. The length of the CDR3 is 14 residues. V was pared by 3 bases and J by 2 bases, with 7 bases of the junction left unmatched. CDR3 region: CSVELGGQAYEQYF. Written as DNA, the CDR3 is TGCAGCGTTGAGCTCGGCGGACAGGCCTACGAGCAGTACTTC.

This clonotype was picked up a small number of times. This chain joins TRBV14 and TRBJ2-7, with D maybe TRBD2 (5 bases). With 1 base removed from V and 0 bases from J, the gap between germline ends came to 10 bases. The CDR3 runs 15 residues. Germline CDR1 is SGHDN and CDR2 is FVKESK. For the CDR3, the DNA is TGTGCCAGCAGCCAAGTACGCGGACTCTCCTACGAGCAGTACTTC. Its protein product is CASSQVRGLSYEQYF.

The genes are TRBV19 and TRBJ1-2; D is perhaps TRBD1 (6 bases). Per the germline V gene, CDR1 is LNHDA and CDR2 is SQIVND (reference sequence). The CDR3 spans 14 residues. Between the trimmed V and J ends, which lost 3 bases and 5 bases, there was a span of 13 bases. This CDR3 is CASSILDRTYGYTF. The CDR3 DNA reads as TGTGCCAGTAGTATTCTCGACAGGACTTATGGCTACACCTTC.

The V call is TRBV4-1, the J call TRBJ2-1; TRBD2 agrees at 7 bases. Germline lookup yields CDR1 MGHRA and CDR2 YSYEKL. Unmatched junction bases numbered 10, after V lost 1 base and J lost 4 bases. The CDR3 totals 17 residues. As DNA, the CDR3 is TGCGCCAGCAGCCAAGGGGCGCGGGAGAGCTTTTACAATGAGCAGTTCTTC. This translates into CASSQGARESFYNEQFF.

The count of this clonotype is one. This chain connects TRBV20-1 to TRBJ2-5, with D possibly TRBD1 on 6 matching bases. The V gene's germline CDR1 is DFQATT and CDR2 SNEGSKA (reference sequence). V was trimmed by 3 bases and J by 1 base, leaving 15 bases between them. This CDR3 is built from 15 residues. CDR3 coding DNA: TGCAGTGCTAGTCCAACGGCCAGGGGCCAAGAGACCCAGTACTTC. This translates into CSASPTARGQETQYF.

The V gene is TRBV5-1, the J gene TRBJ2-7; TRBD2 aligns across 7 bases. J lost 2 bases, V lost 4 bases, and 6 bases had no gene match. CDR1 is SGHRS and CDR2 is YFSETQ in the germline V gene. The CDR3 runs 14 residues. The CDR3 DNA is TGCGCCAGCAGCGGGGACTACCTAACCTACGAGCAGTACTTC. Its translation: CASSGDYLTYEQYF.

This clonotype was recorded a few times. The gene calls are TRBV3-1 and TRBJ2-7; unclear D gene. The CDR3 is 14 amino acids. CDR1 and CDR2 from the germline V gene are LGHDT and YNNKEL (reference sequence). V was pared by 3 bases and J by 0 bases, with 9 bases between. The CDR3 is CASSHSIDSYEQYF. The DNA of the CDR3 is TGTGCCAGCAGCCATTCCATAGACTCCTACGAGCAGTACTTC.

This sequence joins TRBV27 and TRBJ2-5, with 9 positions matching TRBD1. Germline V lookup: CDR1 MNHEY, CDR2 SMNVEV (reference sequence). Losses at the gene ends were 5 bases for V and 5 bases for J; bases not matched to a gene: 6. CDR3 length: 14 residues. CDR3 DNA: TGTGCCAGCAGTCTCCAGACAGGGGGTGAGACCCAGTACTTC. Amino acids: CASSLQTGGETQYF.

The chain couples TRBV12-3 or TRBV12-4 to TRBJ2-2; D is possibly TRBD1 (6 bases). Trimming removed 5 bases from V and 4 bases from J, with 11 bases in between. This CDR3 spans 14 amino acids. The CDR3 region is CASSLTGLTGELFF. The CDR3 nucleotides read TGTGCCAGCAGTCTAACAGGGCTCACCGGGGAGCTGTTTTTT.

J is TRBJ2-7 and V is TRBV27; D is ambiguous. CDR3 length: 10 amino acids. Trimming shortened V by 5 bases and J by 11 bases, and 10 bases separated the two germline ends. The V gene's germline CDR1 is MNHEY and CDR2 SMNVEV (reference sequence). The CDR3 here is CASSAVNEYF. In nucleotides, the CDR3 is TGTGCCAGCAGTGCCGTTAATGAGTACTTC.

The chain recombines TRBV27 with TRBJ1-5; TRBD1 might be the D (6 bases). The CDR3 spans 16 residues. Germline CDR1 and CDR2: MNHEY and SMNVEV (reference sequence). Trimming removed 8 bases from V and 5 bases from J, with 22 bases in between. The CDR3 nucleotides are TGTGCCAGCTTTTTATCAGGGGCCGCCTTCTATCAGCCCCAGCATTTT. Translated: CASFLSGAAFYQPQHF.

This clonotype was seen only once. This chain uses TRBV6-2 or TRBV6-3 with TRBJ2-1; 11 bases agree with TRBD2. This CDR3 has 16 residues. Trimming at V came to 2 bases and at J to 7 bases, leaving 7 bases not matched to a gene. Germline V gives CDR1 MNHEY, CDR2 SVGEGT. CDR3 residues: CASSYRGASGRNEQFF. The CDR3 region has the DNA TGTGCCAGCAGTTACCGAGGGGCTAGCGGGAGGAATGAGCAGTTCTTC.

This rearrangement joins TRBV3-1 to TRBJ2-1; D is ambiguous. The CDR3 extends over 15 amino acids. Trimming removed 0 bases at V and 3 bases at J, with 9 bases between. Germline-derived CDR1 and CDR2 are LGHDT and YNNKEL (reference sequence). The chain's CDR3 is CASSQDNWIYNEQFF. The DNA of the CDR3 is TGTGCCAGCAGCCAAGACAACTGGATCTACAATGAGCAGTTCTTC.

The chain is built from TRBV4-1 and TRBJ2-7, with a tentative D call TRBD2 (5 bases). CDR1 is MGHRA, CDR2 YSYEKL, per germline. CDR3 length: 15 amino acids. V shed 0 bases and J shed 0 bases, with 9 bases lying between them. The CDR3 region is CASSQDIGVSYEQYF. Written as DNA, the CDR3 is TGCGCCAGCAGCCAAGATATCGGGGTCTCCTACGAGCAGTACTTC.

The chain joins TRBV12-3 or TRBV12-4 to TRBJ1-1; D may be TRBD1 (5 bases). The CDR3 has 17 residues. V lost 6 bases to trimming and J lost 5 bases, with 25 bases between them. CDR3 protein: CASSPLRGRESRTEAFF. In DNA form, the CDR3 reads TGTGCCAGCAGCCCCCTCCGAGGCAGGGAGTCGAGGACTGAAGCTTTCTTT.

The rearrangement joins TRBV15 to TRBJ2-2; 8 nucleotides agree with TRBD1. The CDR3 loop spans 18 amino acids. Germline loops: CDR1 LNHNV, CDR2 YYDKDF (reference sequence). Losses at the gene ends were 2 bases for V and 4 bases for J; bases not matched to a gene: 12. The CDR3: CATSRTNRDRSGTGELFF. CDR3 in DNA: TGTGCCACCAGCAGAACCAATCGGGACAGGTCCGGCACCGGGGAGCTGTTTTTT.

The chain joins TRBV27 to TRBJ2-3; D perhaps matches TRBD2 (6 bases). This CDR3 contains 16 residues. CDR1 is MNHEY, CDR2 SMNVEV, per germline (reference sequence). V was trimmed by 3 bases and J by 3 bases, leaving 16 bases between them. CDR3 protein: CASSLLGPGGTDTQYF. In DNA, the CDR3 is TGTGCCAGCAGTTTGTTAGGACCCGGAGGGACAGATACGCAGTATTTT.

V is TRBV5-1 and J is TRBJ2-7; 10 bases line up with TRBD1. Per germline, CDR1 SGHRS and CDR2 YFSETQ. The CDR3 contains 14 residues. V lost 0 bases and J lost 5; bases outside the gene matches: 2. The CDR3 DNA follows: TGCGCCAGCAGCTTGGACGGGACAGGGGACGAGCAGTACTTC. This translates into CASSLDGTGDEQYF.